The entry below describes one T cell receptor beta chain. The antigen is not known. The length of the CDR3 is 16 residues. Germline CDR1 and CDR2: SGHAT and FQNNGV. The J segment lost 7 bases and the V segment lost 1 base, leaving 7 bases of the junction unmatched. These data come from a study of naive and memory T cell subsets. From the second PCR step, alpha and beta chains were amplified apart. Cells stained for CD3, CD4, CD8, CD45RA, CD27 and viability were sorted into four CD45RA/CD27 subsets. The beta constant-region primer was an equimolar mix of two oligonucleotides covering TRBC1 and TRBC2. TCRdb called the UMI-ligation and nested PCR reads again in MiXCR, with one record for every CDR3 protein. The sample gives around 29,000 distinct CDR3 sequences, approximately 11% of which show up once; roughly 15% is in the top ten. General observations from the study: The power law exponent of TCR abundance differed between naive and memory cells.

The clonotype comes from a human donor in good health. Sequenced material: effector memory CD4+ T cells from blood. Subset in this sample: effector memory, CD45RA- CD27-. The chain joins TRBV11-2 to TRBJ2-1; 10 bases fit TRBD1. CDR3 coding DNA: TGTGCCAGCAGCTTAGCAAGGACAGGGGGTAGAAATGAGCAGTTCTTC. Translating gives CASSLARTGGRNEQFF.